This T cell receptor beta chain was captured by sequencing in a study of blood T cell repertoires in COVID-19. Turning to the study itself: Researchers got acute and convalescent COVID-19 samples from the United States, Italy and Spain. Sample material is recorded as cDNA or gDNA derived from T cells, B-cell-depleted T cells, or PBMCs.

In the study's own analysis: Reference gene primer amplification yielded estimated nucleated cell counts. Some clones are missing from TCRdb's copy, which holds only in-frame ones; the method was immunoSEQ multiplex PCR. V and J calls and clone size are those listed in that table; D and trimming were worked out from the DNA. The data contain about 110,000 clones, over 70% of them singletons. Germline values: CDR1 GTSNPN, CDR2 SVGIG (reference sequence). The CDR3 contains 15 residues. V lost 0 bases and J 0 bases, leaving 9 bases between the germline ends. The clonotype comes from a woman aged 45-65 years with acute or convalescent COVID-19. The sample taken for sequencing was peripheral blood. This chain connects TRBV30 to TRBJ1-5; D gene uncertain. The CDR3 DNA reads as TGTGCCTGGAGTGTACGGGGAAATAGCAATCAGCCCCAGCATTTT. Amino acid sequence: CAWSVRGNSNQPQHF.